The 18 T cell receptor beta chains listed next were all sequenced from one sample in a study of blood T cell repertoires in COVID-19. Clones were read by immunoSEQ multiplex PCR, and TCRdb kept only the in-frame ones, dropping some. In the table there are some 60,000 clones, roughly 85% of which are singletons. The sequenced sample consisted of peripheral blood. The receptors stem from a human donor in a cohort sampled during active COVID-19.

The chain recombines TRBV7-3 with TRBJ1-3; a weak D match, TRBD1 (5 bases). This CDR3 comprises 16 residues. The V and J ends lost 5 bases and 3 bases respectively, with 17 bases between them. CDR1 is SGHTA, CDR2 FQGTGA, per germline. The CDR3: CASSPNGGVDGNTIYF. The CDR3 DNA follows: TGTGCCAGCAGCCCCAATGGGGGGGTAGATGGAAACACCATATATTTT.

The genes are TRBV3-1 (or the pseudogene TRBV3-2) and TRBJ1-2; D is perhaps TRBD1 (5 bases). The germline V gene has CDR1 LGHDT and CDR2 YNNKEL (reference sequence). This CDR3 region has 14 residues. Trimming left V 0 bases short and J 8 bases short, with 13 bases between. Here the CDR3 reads CASSQDSGTTGYTF. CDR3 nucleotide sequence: TGTGCCAGCAGCCAAGATAGCGGGACGACCGGCTACACCTTC.

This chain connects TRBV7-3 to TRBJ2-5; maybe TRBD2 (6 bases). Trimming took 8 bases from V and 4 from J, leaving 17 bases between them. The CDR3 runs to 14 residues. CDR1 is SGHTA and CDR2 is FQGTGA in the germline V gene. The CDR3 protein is CASRGEVVRETQYF. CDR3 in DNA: TGTGCCAGCCGAGGGGAGGTCGTTCGAGAGACCCAGTACTTC.

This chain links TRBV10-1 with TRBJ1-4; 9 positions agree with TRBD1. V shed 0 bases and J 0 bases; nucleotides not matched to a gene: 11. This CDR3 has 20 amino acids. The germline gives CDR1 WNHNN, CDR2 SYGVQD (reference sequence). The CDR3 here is CASSESFTGGLISTNEKLFF. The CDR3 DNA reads TGCGCCAGCAGTGAGTCGTTCACAGGGGGCCTCATCTCAACTAATGAAAAACTGTTTTTT.

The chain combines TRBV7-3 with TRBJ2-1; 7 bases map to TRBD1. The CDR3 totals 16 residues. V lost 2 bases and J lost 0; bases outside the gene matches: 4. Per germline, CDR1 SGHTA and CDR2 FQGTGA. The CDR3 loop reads CASSLWRQGSYNEQFF. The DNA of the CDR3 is TGTGCCAGCAGCTTATGGCGACAGGGCTCCTACAATGAGCAGTTCTTC.

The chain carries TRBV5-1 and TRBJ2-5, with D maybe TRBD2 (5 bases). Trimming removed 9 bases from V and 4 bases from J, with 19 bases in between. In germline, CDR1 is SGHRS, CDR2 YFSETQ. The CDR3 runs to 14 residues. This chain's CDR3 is CATSLGEIVETQYF. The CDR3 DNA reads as TGCGCCACCTCACTCGGGGAGATTGTAGAGACCCAGTACTTC.

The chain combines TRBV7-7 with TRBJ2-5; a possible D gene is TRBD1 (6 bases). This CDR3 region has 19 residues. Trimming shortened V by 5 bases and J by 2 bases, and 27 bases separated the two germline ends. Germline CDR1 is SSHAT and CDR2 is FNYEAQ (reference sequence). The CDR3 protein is CASSGGLIWASRQQETQYF. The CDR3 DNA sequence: TGTGCCAGCAGCGGGGGCCTAATCTGGGCTAGCAGACAACAAGAGACCCAGTACTTC.

The CDR3 sequence: CASSTGTVLNEQFF. The CDR3, as DNA: TGTGCCAGCAGCACCGGGACAGTTCTCAATGAGCAGTTCTTC. The gene calls are TRBV7-9 and TRBJ2-1, with 7 bases identical to TRBD1. CDR3 length: 14 amino acids. Germline lookup yields CDR1 SEHNR and CDR2 FQNEAQ (reference sequence). V trimming: 5 bases; J trimming: 6 bases; junction bases outside the gene matches: 7.

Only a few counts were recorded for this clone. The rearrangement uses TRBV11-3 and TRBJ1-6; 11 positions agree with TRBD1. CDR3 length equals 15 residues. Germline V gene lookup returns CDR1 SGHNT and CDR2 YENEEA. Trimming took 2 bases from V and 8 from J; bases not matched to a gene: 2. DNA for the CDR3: TGTGCCAGCAGCTTATCGGGACAGGGGGATTCACCCCTCCACTTT. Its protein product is CASSLSGQGDSPLHF.

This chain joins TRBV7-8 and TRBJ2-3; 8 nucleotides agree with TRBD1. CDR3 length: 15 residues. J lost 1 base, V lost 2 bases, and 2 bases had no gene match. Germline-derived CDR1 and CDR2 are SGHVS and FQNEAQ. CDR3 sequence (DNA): TGTGCCAGCAGCTTACCGGGACAGGGCACAGATACGCAGTATTTT. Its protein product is CASSLPGQGTDTQYF.

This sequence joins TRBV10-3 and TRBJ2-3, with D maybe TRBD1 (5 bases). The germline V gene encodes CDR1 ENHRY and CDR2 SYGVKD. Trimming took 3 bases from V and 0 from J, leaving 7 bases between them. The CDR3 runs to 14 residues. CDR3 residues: CAISDRASTDTQYF. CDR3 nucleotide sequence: TGTGCCATCAGTGACAGGGCCAGCACAGATACGCAGTATTTT.

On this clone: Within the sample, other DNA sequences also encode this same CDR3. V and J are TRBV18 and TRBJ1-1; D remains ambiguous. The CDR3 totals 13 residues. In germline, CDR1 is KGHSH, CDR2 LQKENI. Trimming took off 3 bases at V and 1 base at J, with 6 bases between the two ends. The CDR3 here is CASSPAGNTEAFF. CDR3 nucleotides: TGTGCCAGCTCACCCGCGGGGAACACTGAAGCTTTCTTT.

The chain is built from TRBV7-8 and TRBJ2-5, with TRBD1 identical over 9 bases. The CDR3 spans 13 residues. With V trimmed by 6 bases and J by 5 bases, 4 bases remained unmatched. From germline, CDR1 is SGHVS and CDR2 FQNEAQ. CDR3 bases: TGTGCCAGCAGGAACAGGGGGCACGAGACCCAGTACTTC. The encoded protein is CASRNRGHETQYF. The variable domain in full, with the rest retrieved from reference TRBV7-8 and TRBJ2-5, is GAGVSQSPRYKVAKRGQDVALRCDPISGHVSLFWYQQALGQGPEFLTYFQNEAQLDKSGLPSDRFFAERPEGSVSTLKIQRTQQEDSAVYLCASRNRGHETQYFGPGTRLLVL.

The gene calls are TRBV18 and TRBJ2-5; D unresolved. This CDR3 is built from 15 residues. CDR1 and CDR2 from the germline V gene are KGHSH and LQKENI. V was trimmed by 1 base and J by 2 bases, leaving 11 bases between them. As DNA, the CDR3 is TGTGCCAGCTCACCACAACCTGGCGGACAAGAGACCCAGTACTTC. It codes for CASSPQPGGQETQYF.

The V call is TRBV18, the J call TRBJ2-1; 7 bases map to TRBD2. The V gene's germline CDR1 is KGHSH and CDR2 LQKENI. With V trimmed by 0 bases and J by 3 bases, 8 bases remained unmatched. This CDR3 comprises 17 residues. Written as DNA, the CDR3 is TGTGCCAGCTCACCACCTGGGCTAGCGGCGATCTACAATGAGCAGTTCTTC. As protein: CASSPPGLAAIYNEQFF.

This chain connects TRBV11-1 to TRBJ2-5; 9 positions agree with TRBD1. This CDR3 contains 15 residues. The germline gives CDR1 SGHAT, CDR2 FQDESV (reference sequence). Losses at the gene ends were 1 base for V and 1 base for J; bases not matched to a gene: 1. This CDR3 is CASSLGTGVQETQYF. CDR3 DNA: TGTGCCAGCAGCTTAGGGACAGGGGTCCAAGAGACCCAGTACTTC.

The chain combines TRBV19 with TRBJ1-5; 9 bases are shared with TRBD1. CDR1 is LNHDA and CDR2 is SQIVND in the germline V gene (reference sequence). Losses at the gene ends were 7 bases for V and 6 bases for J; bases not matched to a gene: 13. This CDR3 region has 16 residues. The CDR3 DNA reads TGTGCCAGTACCTCTATCGACAGGGGGGTAGGTCAGCCCCAGCATTTT. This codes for CASTSIDRGVGQPQHF.

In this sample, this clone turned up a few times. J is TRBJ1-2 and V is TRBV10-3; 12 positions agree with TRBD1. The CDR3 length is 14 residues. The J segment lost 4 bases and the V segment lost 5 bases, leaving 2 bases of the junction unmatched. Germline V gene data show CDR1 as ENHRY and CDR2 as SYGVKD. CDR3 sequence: CAISLGQGAYGYTF. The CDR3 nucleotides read TGTGCCATCAGTCTGGGACAGGGGGCCTATGGCTACACCTTC.